The 22 T cell receptor beta chains given below trace back to one sample, sequenced in a study of shared clonotypes between healthy human individuals. Clones were sequenced by immunoSEQ multiplex PCR, and TCRdb holds only the in-frame ones, with some missing. The sample has fewer than 3 million clones, 85% to 95% seen once. The material sequenced was naive CD4+ T cells from PBMCs. Noted subset: CD45RA+ positively selected. All receptors come from a man aged 18 to 30 in good health. Some clones in this sample may be carry-over from other donors' samples.

This chain joins TRBV28 and TRBJ2-5; D uncertain. The CDR3 totals 13 residues. The V end lost 10 bases, the J end lost 0 bases, and 12 bases lay between the germline ends. CDR1 is MDHEN, CDR2 SYDVKM, per germline. CDR3 protein: CATELPYQETQYF. The CDR3 bases are TGTGCCACCGAACTCCCCTACCAAGAGACCCAGTACTTC.

The chain employs TRBV11-1 and TRBJ2-1, with TRBD2 identical over 8 bases. Trimming at V came to 3 bases and at J to 4 bases, leaving 5 bases not matched to a gene. This CDR3 is built from 15 residues. Per germline, CDR1 SGHAT and CDR2 FQDESV (reference sequence). The CDR3 DNA sequence: TGTGCCAGCAGCTTCACTAGCGGAGTTTACAATGAGCAGTTCTTC. This sequence encodes CASSFTSGVYNEQFF.

The V call is TRBV28, the J call TRBJ1-3; TRBD1 matches 7 bases. The J segment lost 2 bases and the V segment lost 7 bases, leaving 11 bases of the junction unmatched. Germline CDR1 is MDHEN and CDR2 is SYDVKM. CDR3 length equals 16 residues. CDR3 nucleotides: TGTGCCAGCACCCTATGGGCCACAGGGGCTGGAAACACCATATATTTT. Its translation: CASTLWATGAGNTIYF.

The chain joins TRBV28 to TRBJ1-1; D is uncertain. V lost 6 bases, J lost 6 bases, and 14 bases lay in between. The CDR3 covers 13 residues. Germline lookup yields CDR1 MDHEN and CDR2 SYDVKM. CDR3: CASSQTVPPEAFF. CDR3 bases: TGTGCCAGCAGCCAGACTGTACCTCCTGAAGCTTTCTTT.

The rearrangement links TRBV29-1 to TRBJ1-2; 7 bases align to TRBD1. The CDR3 has 11 amino acids. The junction had 8 bases not matched to a gene; V was cut back by 8 bases and J by 8 bases. Germline values: CDR1 SQVTM, CDR2 ANQGSEA. In DNA, the CDR3 is TGCAGCATCCAAGACAGGGCCGGCTACACCTTC. It codes for CSIQDRAGYTF.

The chain joins TRBV7-6 to TRBJ2-1, with 9 bases lining up with TRBD2. The CDR3 spans 17 residues. Germline V gives CDR1 SGHVS, CDR2 FNYEAQ. V dropped 0 bases and J dropped 2; count of bases not matched to a gene: 5. This CDR3 is CASSLARSSGAYNEQFF. The CDR3 region has the DNA TGTGCCAGCAGCTTAGCGCGTTCTAGCGGGGCCTACAATGAGCAGTTCTTC.

V usage is TRBV5-1 and J usage is TRBJ2-7, with D unresolved. The CDR3 contains 14 residues. V was shortened by 0 bases and J by 1 base, with 8 bases between the two germline ends. From germline, CDR1 is SGHRS and CDR2 YFSETQ. The CDR3 reads CASSLEVGSYEQYF. For the CDR3, the DNA is TGCGCCAGCAGCTTGGAGGTAGGATCCTACGAGCAGTACTTC.

The V and J genes are TRBV18 and TRBJ1-2; the D is unclear. V was trimmed by 4 bases and J by 4 bases, leaving 16 bases between them. Germline CDR1 reads KGHSH; CDR2 reads LQKENI. The CDR3 has 15 residues. CDR3 amino acids: CASSQRAGEAYGYTF. CDR3 bases: TGTGCCAGCTCACAACGGGCGGGAGAGGCCTATGGCTACACCTTC.

This chain joins TRBV7-2 and TRBJ1-2; D is possibly TRBD1 (5 bases). The CDR3 runs to 13 residues. With 2 bases removed from V and 7 bases from J, the gap between germline ends came to 11 bases. Germline V lookup: CDR1 SGHTA, CDR2 FQGNSA. CDR3 sequence reads: CASSLNRGFGYTF. CDR3 coding DNA: TGTGCCAGCAGCTTAAATCGGGGGTTTGGCTACACCTTC.

The chain recombines TRBV28 with TRBJ2-7, with TRBD2 as a possible D gene (7 bases). Trimming pared 2 bases from V and 6 bases from J, leaving 14 bases between. This CDR3 region has 14 residues. Germline lookup yields CDR1 MDHEN and CDR2 SYDVKM. The CDR3 reads CASSLGGRGVEQYF. CDR3 DNA sequence: TGTGCCAGCAGTTTAGGTGGGAGGGGGGTCGAGCAGTACTTC.

The chain recombines TRBV29-1 with TRBJ2-3; D ambiguous. The CDR3 totals 13 residues. Trimming took 3 bases from V and 3 from J, leaving 10 bases between them. Germline lookup yields CDR1 SQVTM and CDR2 ANQGSEA. CDR3 loop: CSVEVQLTDTQYF. Here the CDR3 DNA reads TGCAGCGTTGAGGTGCAGCTTACAGATACGCAGTATTTT.

The chain carries TRBV18 and TRBJ2-1; TRBD1 matches at 8 bases. Germline values: CDR1 KGHSH, CDR2 LQKENI. The CDR3 is made up of 15 amino acids. V lost 3 bases and J lost 6; bases outside the gene matches: 7. The CDR3, as DNA: TGTGCCAGCTCACCGACAGGGGATTTACGCAATGAGCAGTTCTTC. It specifies CASSPTGDLRNEQFF.

The chain employs TRBV5-6 and TRBJ1-1, with 7 positions matching TRBD1. With V trimmed by 4 bases and J by 6 bases, 9 bases remained unmatched. Germline lookup yields CDR1 SGHDT and CDR2 YYEEEE. The CDR3 extends over 14 amino acids. In DNA, the CDR3 is TGTGCCAGCAGCGCTGGAGGGGGCACCCCTGAAGCTTTCTTT. Translation gives CASSAGGGTPEAFF.

This clone was picked up one time. The chain joins TRBV15 to TRBJ2-1; D ambiguous. Germline lookup yields CDR1 LNHNV and CDR2 YYDKDF (reference sequence). The V gene lost 4 bases and the J gene lost 0 bases, with 10 bases spanning the gap. This CDR3 is built from 15 residues. The CDR3, as DNA: TGTGCCACCAGCATAGGCGGCGGCTCCTACAATGAGCAGTTCTTC. Its translation is CATSIGGGSYNEQFF. Complete variable domain (other parts from reference TRBV15 and TRBJ2-1): DAMVIQNPRYQVTQFGKPVTLSCSQTLNHNVMYWYQQKSSQAPKLLFHYYDKDFNNEADTPDNFQSRRPNTSFCFLDIRSPGLGDTAMYLCATSIGGGSYNEQFFGPGTRLTVL.

About this clone itself: This CDR3 is also generated by other DNA sequences in the sample. The V gene is TRBV6-6, the J gene TRBJ1-2; D possibly corresponds to TRBD1 (6 bases). The CDR3 runs to 13 residues. Trimming removed 5 bases at V and 5 bases at J, with 12 bases between. Per germline, CDR1 MNHNY and CDR2 SVGAGI (reference sequence). Written as DNA, the CDR3 is TGTGCCAGCAGTCCCACAGGGTTATATGGCTACACCTTC. The encoded protein is CASSPTGLYGYTF.

This chain links TRBV5-5 with TRBJ1-4; D unclear. The CDR3 totals 14 residues. The V gene's germline CDR1 is SGHKS and CDR2 YYEKEE (reference sequence). V dropped 4 bases and J dropped 2 bases, with 9 bases sitting between them. The CDR3 DNA reads TGTGCCAGCAGCCCCGGGGTTACTAATGAAAAACTGTTTTTT. Residues: CASSPGVTNEKLFF.

J is TRBJ2-7 and V is TRBV5-1, with D tentatively TRBD1 (5 bases). The CDR3 contains 16 residues. Germline CDR1 SGHRS, CDR2 YFSETQ. Trimming pared 4 bases from V and 4 bases from J, leaving 21 bases between. The CDR3 region has the DNA TGCGCCAGCAGCCGACGAGAGGCAGGGTCAGGTTACGAGCAGTACTTC. Translating gives CASSRREAGSGYEQYF.

This clone was found a few times. The CDR3 DNA reads TGTGCCAGCAGTGAAGTGTACAGGGAAGCTTTCTTT. It codes for CASSEVYREAFF. V is TRBV6-1 and J is TRBJ1-1; D might be TRBD1 (5 bases). Germline V CDR1 and CDR2: MNHNS, SASEGT. There are 12 residues in the CDR3. V lost 1 base to trimming and J lost 8 bases, with 8 bases between them.

The chain is built from TRBV28 and TRBJ2-7, with D possibly being TRBD1 or TRBD2 (5 bases each). The CDR3 has 17 amino acids. V lost 6 bases to trimming and J lost 0 bases, with 21 bases between them. Germline lookup yields CDR1 MDHEN and CDR2 SYDVKM. CDR3 loop: CASRILPVAGTSYEQYF. The CDR3 DNA follows: TGTGCCAGCAGAATTTTACCCGTCGCAGGGACCTCCTACGAGCAGTACTTC.

J is TRBJ2-3 and V is TRBV5-1, with unresolved D. The V and J ends lost 7 bases and 2 bases respectively, with 17 bases between them. Germline V lookup: CDR1 SGHRS, CDR2 YFSETQ. There are 15 residues in the CDR3. CDR3 in amino acids: CASVQTTGDTDTQYF. Here the CDR3 DNA reads TGCGCCAGCGTGCAGACGACTGGCGACACAGATACGCAGTATTTT.

This chain links TRBV11-1 with TRBJ2-3; D gene unclear. V was trimmed by 5 bases and J by 4 bases, leaving 13 bases between them. CDR3 length equals 14 residues. CDR1 and CDR2 (germline): SGHAT, FQDESV (reference sequence). CDR3 in amino acids: CASSARKGSDTQYF. CDR3 coding DNA: TGTGCCAGCAGCGCCCGGAAGGGCTCAGATACGCAGTATTTT.

CDR3 loop: CASSFPPRRPEQYF. CDR3 in DNA: TGTGCCAGCAGCTTTCCTCCACGCCGGCCCGAGCAGTACTTC. The genes are TRBV7-6 and TRBJ2-7; D unclear. V lost 3 bases to trimming and J lost 6 bases, with 15 bases between them. This CDR3 is built from 14 residues. From germline, CDR1 is SGHVS and CDR2 FNYEAQ.